This T cell receptor (beta chain) was obtained from a study of OX40 agonist ivuxolimab in advanced cancers. Study-wide findings and caveats: Dosing at 0.1 to 3.0 mg/kg was accompanied by clonal expansion of CD4+ and CD8+ blood T cells by week 6.

Points on this clone: The antigen is unknown.

The repertoire was sequenced with immunoSEQ multiplex PCR; TCRdb's copy has only in-frame clones and lacks some. In the table there are 70,000 to 90,000 clones, roughly 90% of which are singletons. The source material was CD4+ or CD8+ T cells sorted from blood, sampled in a trial of the OX40 agonist ivuxolimab. The TCR was taken from an adult with an advanced solid tumor such as melanoma, head and neck, liver or kidney cancer.

The CDR3 nucleotides read TGTGCCAGCAGCTTGTTCCCCGGGACCCTGGGGGAGACCCAGTACTTC. It encodes CASSLFPGTLGETQYF. The chain couples TRBV5-6 to TRBJ2-5; D assignment may be TRBD1 or TRBD2 (5 bases each). This CDR3 has 16 residues. In germline, CDR1 is SGHDT, CDR2 YYEEEE. Trimming removed 1 base from V and 5 bases from J, with 18 bases in between.